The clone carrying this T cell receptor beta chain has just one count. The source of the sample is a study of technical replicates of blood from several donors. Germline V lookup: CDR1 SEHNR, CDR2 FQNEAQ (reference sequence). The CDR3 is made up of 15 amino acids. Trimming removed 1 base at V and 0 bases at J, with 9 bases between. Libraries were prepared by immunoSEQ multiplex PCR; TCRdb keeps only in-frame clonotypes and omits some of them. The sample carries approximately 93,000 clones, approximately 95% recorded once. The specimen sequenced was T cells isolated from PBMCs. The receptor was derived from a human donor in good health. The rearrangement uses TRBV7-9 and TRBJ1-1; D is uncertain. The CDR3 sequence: CASSLVSVMNTEAFF. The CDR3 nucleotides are TGTGCCAGCAGCTTAGTTTCAGTTATGAACACTGAAGCTTTCTTT.